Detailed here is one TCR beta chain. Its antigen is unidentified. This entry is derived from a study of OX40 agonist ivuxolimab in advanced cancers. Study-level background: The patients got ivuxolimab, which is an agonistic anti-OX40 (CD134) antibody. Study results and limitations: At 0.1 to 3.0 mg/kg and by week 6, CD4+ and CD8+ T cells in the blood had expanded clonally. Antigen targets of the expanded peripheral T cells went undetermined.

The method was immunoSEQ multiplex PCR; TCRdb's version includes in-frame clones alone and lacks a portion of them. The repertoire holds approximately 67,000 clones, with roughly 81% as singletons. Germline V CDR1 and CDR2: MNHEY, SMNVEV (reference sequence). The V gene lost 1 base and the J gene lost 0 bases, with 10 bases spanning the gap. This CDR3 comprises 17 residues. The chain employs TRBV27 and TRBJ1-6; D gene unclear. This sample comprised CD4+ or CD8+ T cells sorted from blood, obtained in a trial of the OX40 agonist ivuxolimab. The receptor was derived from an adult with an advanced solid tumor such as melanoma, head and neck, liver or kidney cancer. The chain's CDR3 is CASSLLGGSSYNSPLHF. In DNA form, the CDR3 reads TGTGCCAGCAGTTTATTAGGCGGGAGCTCCTATAATTCACCCCTCCACTTT.